This TCR beta chain is from a study of T cell clusters in autoimmune cytopenias. Study-level points and caveats: Primary autoimmune cytopenia patients appeared to lack physiological T cell clusters present in healthy donors. TRB repertoire shifts in secondary cytopenia and chronic lymphocytic leukemia mostly reflected lymphoma, not autoimmunity. The T cell clusters were defined only in silico, without experimental functional validation. Healthy donors had approximately 2.9-fold more exclusive TRB clusters than active autoimmune hepatitis patients.

In regard to this clonotype: Its antigen is not known.

TRB was amplified by touch-down multiplex PCR, primer pools A and B combined. TCRdb derives one entry per CDR3 protein from the multiplex PCR reads, leaving out DNA. In total, the table holds about 12,000 distinct CDR3 sequences. TRB amplification used approximately 250 ng of peripheral blood genomic DNA. This TCR derives from a human donor with an autoimmune cytopenia or autoimmune hepatitis (not recorded which). Source material: peripheral blood.

CDR3: CATGEGYGANVLTF. This rearrangement joins TRBV15 to TRBJ2-6. Germline V gene lookup returns CDR1 LNHNV and CDR2 YYDKDF (reference sequence). CDR3 length: 14 residues.